The 14 T cell receptor beta chains listed next were all sequenced from one sample in a study of regulatory T cells in long-lasting Graves disease. Arm-PCR of CDR3 regions and iRepertoire HTBI primers were the basis on which TCR beta libraries were built. TCRdb itself ran the multiplex PCR reads through MiXCR, one entry per CDR3 protein. The table has around 460,000 distinct CDR3 sequences, under 25% seen once. Time point described: persistent/refractory GD, antithyroid drugs over 5 years with positive TRAb. The authors made the TCR library using RNA they extracted from PBMCs. This specimen consisted of peripheral blood mononuclear cells (PBMCs), obtained when the disease was refractory, from a patient treated with antithyroid drugs. The origin of the receptors is a female donor with Graves disease.

This clonotype has a count of ten or more. The chain joins TRBV6-1 to TRBJ1-2; D is ambiguous. The CDR3 length is 10 residues. The V gene lost 6 bases and the J gene lost 6 bases, with 5 bases spanning the gap. Looked up from germline, CDR1 is MNHNS and CDR2 is SASEGT. This chain's CDR3 is CASRIDGYTF. The CDR3 DNA follows: TGTGCCAGCAGGATAGATGGCTACACCTTC.

This clonotype was counted a few times. The chain recombines TRBV7-2 with TRBJ1-1; D unresolved. The germline V gene encodes CDR1 SGHTA and CDR2 FQGNSA. Trimming left V 1 base short and J 4 bases short, with 13 bases between. The CDR3 length is 15 residues. The CDR3 is CASSLGHMEVTEAFF. CDR3 in DNA: TGTGCCAGCAGCTTAGGCCATATGGAGGTCACTGAAGCTTTCTTT.

The V and J genes are TRBV5-1 and TRBJ2-5; TRBD2 is a possible D gene (6 bases). From germline, CDR1 is SGHRS and CDR2 YFSETQ. This CDR3 is 15 amino acids long. V shed 0 bases and J shed 6 bases, with 15 bases lying between them. CDR3 sequence (DNA): TGCGCCAGCAGCTTGGATGGCAGGGCGGGAAAGACCCAGTACTTC. It encodes CASSLDGRAGKTQYF.

This clonotype was seen a few times. This rearrangement joins TRBV20-1 to TRBJ1-1; the D is unclear. Germline assignment: CDR1 DFQATT and CDR2 SNEGSKA (reference sequence). The V and J ends lost 1 base and 5 bases respectively, with 14 bases between them. CDR3 size: 14 residues. The CDR3 DNA is TGCAGTGCTAGAGGACGCGTGACATGGACTGAAGCTTTCTTT. The encoded protein is CSARGRVTWTEAFF.

This clonotype was counted ten times or more. The V and J genes are TRBV28 and TRBJ1-1, with D unresolved. The V end lost 7 bases, the J end lost 0 bases, and 9 bases lay between the germline ends. Germline V gene lookup returns CDR1 MDHEN and CDR2 SYDVKM. CDR3 length: 13 residues. DNA for the CDR3: TGTGCCAGCATCCTTAGTATGAACACTGAAGCTTTCTTT. Translated, it gives CASILSMNTEAFF. The full variable domain, its missing parts supplied by reference TRBV28 and TRBJ1-1, is DVKVTQSSRYLVKRTGEKVFLECVQDMDHENMFWYRQDPGLGLRLIYFSYDVKMKEKGDIPEGYSVSREKKERFSLILESASTNQTSMYLCASILSMNTEAFFGQGTRLTVV.

This clonotype appeared a few times. V usage is TRBV7-2 and J usage is TRBJ1-1; 7 bases fit TRBD1. This CDR3 is 16 amino acids long. From germline, CDR1 is SGHTA and CDR2 FQGNSA. The V segment lost 3 bases and the J segment 7 bases; nucleotides outside the gene matches: 14. The CDR3, as DNA: TGTGCCAGCAGCTTTCTTCCGGGACAGCAAACCCTTGAAGCTTTCTTT. Translated: CASSFLPGQQTLEAFF.

This clonotype has a count of ten or more. The rearrangement uses TRBV29-1 and TRBJ1-6; D is unclear. CDR1 SQVTM and CDR2 ANQGSEA come from the germline V gene. The CDR3 covers 13 residues. The V gene lost 4 bases and the J gene lost 9 bases, with 13 bases spanning the gap. The CDR3 loop reads CSVVWGEGSPLHF. In DNA form, the CDR3 reads TGCAGCGTTGTATGGGGTGAGGGTTCACCCCTCCACTTT.

Ten or more counts support this clonotype. This sequence joins TRBV6-9 and TRBJ2-5; TRBD2 matches at 9 bases. The CDR3 is 15 amino acids. Germline CDR1 reads MNHGY; CDR2 reads SVAAGI. After removal of 2 bases from V and 3 bases from J, the junction contained 4 bases not matched to a gene. The CDR3 bases are TGTGCCAGCAGTTATCAGCGGGGGGTCGAAGAGACCCAGTACTTC. Encoded protein: CASSYQRGVEETQYF.

This rearrangement joins TRBV6-1 to TRBJ2-1; 9 bases match TRBD1. Germline CDR1 and CDR2: MNHNS and SASEGT. This CDR3 spans 15 amino acids. V lost 4 bases to trimming and J lost 6 bases; unmatched junction nucleotides: 7. In DNA, the CDR3 is TGTGCCAGCAGTGTGAGGACAGGGGTGCTCAATGAGCAGTTCTTC. Translation gives CASSVRTGVLNEQFF.

This clonotype has a handful of counts. The rearrangement links TRBV20-1 to TRBJ1-5; 11 bases align to TRBD1. V shed 6 bases, J shed 7 bases, and the junction held 14 bases outside the gene matches. The germline V gene has CDR1 DFQATT and CDR2 SNEGSKA (reference sequence). The CDR3 is 16 amino acids. The CDR3 region is CSANIHWDRGIQPQHF. CDR3 in DNA: TGCAGTGCCAACATCCATTGGGACAGGGGGATCCAGCCCCAGCATTTT.

The gene calls are TRBV7-2 and TRBJ2-5; 11 nucleotides match TRBD1. Trimming took 5 bases from V and 4 from J; bases not matched to a gene: 12. CDR3 length: 17 amino acids. Germline V gives CDR1 SGHTA, CDR2 FQGNSA. Here the CDR3 reads CASSRDDGTGGRETQYF. CDR3 sequence (DNA): TGTGCCAGCAGCCGGGACGACGGGACAGGGGGGAGAGAGACCCAGTACTTC.

This chain links TRBV4-1 with TRBJ1-2; D is possibly TRBD1 (6 bases). The germline V gene has CDR1 MGHRA and CDR2 YSYEKL. Between the trimmed V and J ends, which lost 4 bases and 4 bases, there was a span of 16 bases. The CDR3 has 15 amino acids. For the CDR3, the DNA is TGCGCCAGCAGCCCCTCACCGAGGACAGCCTATGGCTACACCTTC. Residues: CASSPSPRTAYGYTF.

The chain recombines TRBV7-2 with TRBJ2-2; the match to TRBD2 covers 15 bases. The ends lost 5 bases at V and 5 bases at J; junction bases unmatched: 9. Germline V gene sequence: CDR1 SGHTA, CDR2 FQGNSA. The CDR3 covers 18 residues. The DNA for the CDR3 is TGTGCCAGCAGCCCCCGGGGACTAGCGGGGGGCAGGACCGGGGAGCTGTTTTTT. It translates to CASSPRGLAGGRTGELFF.

The CDR3 DNA reads as TGTGCCAGCAACGAAGGACGGTGGGATGAAAAACTGTTTTTT. As protein: CASNEGRWDEKLFF. V is TRBV9 and J is TRBJ1-4; the D is unclear. Trimming removed 6 bases from V and 6 bases from J, with 15 bases in between. The length of the CDR3 is 14 residues. Germline V gives CDR1 SGDLS, CDR2 YYNGEE. The full variable domain, with the rest looked up from reference TRBV9 and TRBJ1-4, is DSGVTQTPKHLITATGQRVTLRCSPRSGDLSVYWYQQSLDQGLQFLIQYYNGEERAKGNILERFSAQQFPDLHSELNLSSLELGDSALYFCASNEGRWDEKLFFGSGTQLSVL.